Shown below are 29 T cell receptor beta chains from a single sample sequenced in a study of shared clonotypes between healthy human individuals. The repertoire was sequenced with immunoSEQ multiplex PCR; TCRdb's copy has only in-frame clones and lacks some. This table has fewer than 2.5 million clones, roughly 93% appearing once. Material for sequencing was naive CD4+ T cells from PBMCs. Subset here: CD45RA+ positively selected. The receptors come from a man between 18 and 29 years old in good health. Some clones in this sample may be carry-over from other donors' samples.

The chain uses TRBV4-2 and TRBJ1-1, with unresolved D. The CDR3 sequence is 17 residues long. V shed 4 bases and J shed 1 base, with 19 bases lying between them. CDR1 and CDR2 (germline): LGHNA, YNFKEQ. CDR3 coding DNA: TGTGCCAGCAGCCCCCTATATCGAGCAGGCCGGAACACTGAAGCTTTCTTT. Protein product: CASSPLYRAGRNTEAFF.

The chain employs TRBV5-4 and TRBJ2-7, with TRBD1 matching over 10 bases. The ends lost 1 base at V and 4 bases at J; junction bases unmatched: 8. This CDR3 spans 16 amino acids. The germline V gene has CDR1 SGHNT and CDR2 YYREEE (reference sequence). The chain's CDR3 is CASSLMVGQGVYEQYF. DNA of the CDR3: TGTGCCAGCAGCTTGATGGTAGGACAGGGGGTGTACGAGCAGTACTTC.

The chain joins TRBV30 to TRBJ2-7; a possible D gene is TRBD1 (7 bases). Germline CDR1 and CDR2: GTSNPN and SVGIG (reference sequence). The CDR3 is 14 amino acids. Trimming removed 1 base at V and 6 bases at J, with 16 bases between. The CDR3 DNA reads TGTGCCTGGAGTGGGGGACTGGCAGGGGGCGAGCAGTACTTC. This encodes CAWSGGLAGGEQYF.

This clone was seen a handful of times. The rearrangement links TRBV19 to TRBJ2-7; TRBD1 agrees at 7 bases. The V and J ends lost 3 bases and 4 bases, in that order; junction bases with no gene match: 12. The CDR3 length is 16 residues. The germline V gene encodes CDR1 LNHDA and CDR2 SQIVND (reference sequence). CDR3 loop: CASSMIPEGGEYEQYF. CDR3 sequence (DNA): TGTGCCAGTAGTATGATCCCCGAAGGGGGCGAATACGAGCAGTACTTC. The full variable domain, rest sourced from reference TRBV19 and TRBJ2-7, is DGGITQSPKYLFRKEGQNVTLSCEQNLNHDAMYWYRQDPGQGLRLIYYSQIVNDFQKGDIAEGYSVSREKKESFPLTVTSAQKNPTAFYLCASSMIPEGGEYEQYFGPGTRLTVT.

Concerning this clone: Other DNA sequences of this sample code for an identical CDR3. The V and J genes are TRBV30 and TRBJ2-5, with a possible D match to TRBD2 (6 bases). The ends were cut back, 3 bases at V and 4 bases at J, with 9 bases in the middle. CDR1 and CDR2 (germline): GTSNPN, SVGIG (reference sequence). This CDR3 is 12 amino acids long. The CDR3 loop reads CAWSRGGETQYF. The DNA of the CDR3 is TGTGCCTGGAGCCGGGGAGGAGAGACCCAGTACTTC.

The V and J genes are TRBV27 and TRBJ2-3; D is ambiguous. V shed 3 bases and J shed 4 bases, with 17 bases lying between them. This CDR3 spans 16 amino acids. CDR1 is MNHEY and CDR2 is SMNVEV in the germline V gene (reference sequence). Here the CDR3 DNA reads TGTGCCAGCAGTTTGGATACATCGGATTTTCCAGATACGCAGTATTTT. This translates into CASSLDTSDFPDTQYF.

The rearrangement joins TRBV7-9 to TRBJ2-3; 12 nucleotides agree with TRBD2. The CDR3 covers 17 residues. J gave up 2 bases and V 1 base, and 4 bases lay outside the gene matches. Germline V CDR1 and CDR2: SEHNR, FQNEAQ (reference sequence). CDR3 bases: TGTGCCAGCAGCTTAGAGGCTAGCGGGAGGGTCACAGATACGCAGTATTTT. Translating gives CASSLEASGRVTDTQYF. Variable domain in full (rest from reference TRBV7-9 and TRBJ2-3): DTGVSQNPRHKITKRGQNVTFRCDPISEHNRLYWYRQTLGQGPEFLTYFQNEAQLEKSRLLSDRFSAERPKGSFSTLEIQRTEQGDSAMYLCASSLEASGRVTDTQYFGPGTRLTVL.

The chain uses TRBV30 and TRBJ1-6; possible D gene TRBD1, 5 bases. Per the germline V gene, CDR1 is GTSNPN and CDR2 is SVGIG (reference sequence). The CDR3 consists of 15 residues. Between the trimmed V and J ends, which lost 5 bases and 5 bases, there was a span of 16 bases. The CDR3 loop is CAWAPGGTDNSPLHF. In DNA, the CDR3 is TGTGCCTGGGCCCCTGGGGGAACGGATAATTCACCCCTCCACTTT.

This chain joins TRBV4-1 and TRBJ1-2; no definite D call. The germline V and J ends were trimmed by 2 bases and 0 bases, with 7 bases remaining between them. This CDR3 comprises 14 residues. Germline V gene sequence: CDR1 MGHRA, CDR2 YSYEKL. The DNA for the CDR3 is TGCGCCAGCAGCCAAACCGGCGCTAACTATGGCTACACCTTC. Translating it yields CASSQTGANYGYTF.

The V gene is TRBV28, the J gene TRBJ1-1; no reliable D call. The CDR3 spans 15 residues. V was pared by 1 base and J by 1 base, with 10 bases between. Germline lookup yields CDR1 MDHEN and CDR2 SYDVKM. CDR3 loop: CASSLLGRSNTEAFF. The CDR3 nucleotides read TGTGCCAGCAGTTTATTAGGACGGTCGAACACTGAAGCTTTCTTT.

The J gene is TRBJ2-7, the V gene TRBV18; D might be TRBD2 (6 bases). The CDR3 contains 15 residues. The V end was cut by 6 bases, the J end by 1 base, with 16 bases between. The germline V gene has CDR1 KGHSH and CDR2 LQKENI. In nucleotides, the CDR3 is TGTGCCAGCTCCTCCACCAGCGGGTCGTCCTACGAGCAGTACTTC. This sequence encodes CASSSTSGSSYEQYF. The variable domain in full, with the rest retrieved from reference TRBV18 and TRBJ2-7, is NAGVMQNPRHLVRRRGQEARLRCSPMKGHSHVYWYRQLPEEGLKFMVYLQKENIIDESGMPKERFSAEFPKEGPSILRIQQVVRGDSAAYFCASSSTSGSSYEQYFGPGTRLTVT.

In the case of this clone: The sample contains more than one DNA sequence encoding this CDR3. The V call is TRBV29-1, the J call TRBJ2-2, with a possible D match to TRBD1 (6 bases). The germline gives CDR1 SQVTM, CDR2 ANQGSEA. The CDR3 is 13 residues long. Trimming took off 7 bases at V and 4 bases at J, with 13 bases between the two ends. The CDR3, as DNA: TGCAGCGGCCAAAGAGGGGGCACCGGGGAGCTGTTTTTT. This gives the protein CSGQRGGTGELFF.

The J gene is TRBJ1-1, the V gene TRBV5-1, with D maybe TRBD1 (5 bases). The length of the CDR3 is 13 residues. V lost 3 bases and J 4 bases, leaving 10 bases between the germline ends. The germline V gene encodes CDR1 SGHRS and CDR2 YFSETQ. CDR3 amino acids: CASSWGTVTEAFF. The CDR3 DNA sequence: TGCGCCAGCAGCTGGGGGACGGTCACTGAAGCTTTCTTT.

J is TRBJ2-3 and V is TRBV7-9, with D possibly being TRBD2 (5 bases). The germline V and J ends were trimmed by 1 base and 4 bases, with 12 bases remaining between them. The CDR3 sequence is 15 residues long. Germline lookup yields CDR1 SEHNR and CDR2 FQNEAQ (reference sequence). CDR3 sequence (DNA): TGTGCCAGCAGCTTAGGGCGGGTTTCATCAGATACGCAGTATTTT. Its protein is CASSLGRVSSDTQYF.

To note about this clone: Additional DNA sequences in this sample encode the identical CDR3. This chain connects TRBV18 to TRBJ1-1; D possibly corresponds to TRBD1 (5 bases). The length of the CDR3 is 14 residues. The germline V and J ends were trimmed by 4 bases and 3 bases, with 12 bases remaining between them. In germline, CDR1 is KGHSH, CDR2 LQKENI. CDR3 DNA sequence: TGTGCCAGCTCACAGACAGACAGCTACACTGAAGCTTTCTTT. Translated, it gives CASSQTDSYTEAFF.

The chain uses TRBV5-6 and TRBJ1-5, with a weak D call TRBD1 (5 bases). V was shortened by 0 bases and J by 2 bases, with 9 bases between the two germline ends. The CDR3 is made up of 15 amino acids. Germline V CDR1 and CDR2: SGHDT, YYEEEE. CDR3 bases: TGTGCCAGCAGCTTGGGCTTGGGGGGCAATCAGCCCCAGCATTTT. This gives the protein CASSLGLGGNQPQHF.

Here the CDR3 reads CASSFWEGRGQGYTF. For the CDR3, the DNA is TGTGCCAGCAGTTTTTGGGAGGGACGAGGGCAAGGCTACACCTTC. The chain employs TRBV28 and TRBJ1-2; maybe TRBD1 (5 bases). Germline values: CDR1 MDHEN, CDR2 SYDVKM. Between the trimmed V and J ends, which lost 3 bases and 8 bases, there was a span of 19 bases. The CDR3 covers 15 residues.

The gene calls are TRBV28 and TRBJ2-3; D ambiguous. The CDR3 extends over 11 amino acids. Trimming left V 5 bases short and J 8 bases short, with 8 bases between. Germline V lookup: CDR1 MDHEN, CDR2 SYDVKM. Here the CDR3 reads CASSIRGTQYF. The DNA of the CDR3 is TGTGCCAGCAGTATTAGAGGTACGCAGTATTTT.

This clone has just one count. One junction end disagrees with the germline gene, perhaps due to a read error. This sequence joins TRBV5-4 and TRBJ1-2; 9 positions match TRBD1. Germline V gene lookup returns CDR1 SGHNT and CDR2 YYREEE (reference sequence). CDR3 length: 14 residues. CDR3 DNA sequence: TGCGCCAGCAGCCAACAGGGGGCGGAATATGGCTACACCTTC. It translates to CASSQQGAEYGYTF. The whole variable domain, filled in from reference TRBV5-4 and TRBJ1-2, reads ETGVTQSPTHLIKTRGQQVTLRCSSQSGHNTVSWYQQALGQGPQFIFQYYREEENGRGNFPPRFSGLQFPNYSSELNVNALELDDSALYLCASSQQGAEYGYTFGSGTRLTVV.

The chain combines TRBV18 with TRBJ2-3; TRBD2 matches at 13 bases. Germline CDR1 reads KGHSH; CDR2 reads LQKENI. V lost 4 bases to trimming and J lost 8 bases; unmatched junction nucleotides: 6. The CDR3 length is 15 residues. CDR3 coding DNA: TGTGCCAGCTCACGGGGACTAGCGGGAAGCGTTACGCAGTATTTT. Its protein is CASSRGLAGSVTQYF.

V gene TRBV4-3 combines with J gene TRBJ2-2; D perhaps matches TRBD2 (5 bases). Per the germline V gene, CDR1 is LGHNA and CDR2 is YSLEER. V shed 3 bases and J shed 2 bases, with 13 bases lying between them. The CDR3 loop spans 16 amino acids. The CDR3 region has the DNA TGCGCCAGCAGCCAGACCGGGATTATAAACACCGGGGAGCTGTTTTTT. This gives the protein CASSQTGIINTGELFF.

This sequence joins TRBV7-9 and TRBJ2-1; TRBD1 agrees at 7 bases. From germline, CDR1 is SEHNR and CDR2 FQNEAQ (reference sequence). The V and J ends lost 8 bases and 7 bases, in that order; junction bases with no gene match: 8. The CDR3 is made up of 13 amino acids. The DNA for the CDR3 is TGTGCCAGCTGGAAGACAGGGAGAAATGAGCAGTTCTTC. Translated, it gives CASWKTGRNEQFF.

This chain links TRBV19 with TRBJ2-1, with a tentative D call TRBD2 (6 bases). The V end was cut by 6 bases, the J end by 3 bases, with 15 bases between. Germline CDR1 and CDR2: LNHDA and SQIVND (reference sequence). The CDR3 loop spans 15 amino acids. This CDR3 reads CASSTQGLGYNEQFF. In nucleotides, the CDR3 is TGTGCCAGTAGCACTCAGGGACTTGGCTACAATGAGCAGTTCTTC. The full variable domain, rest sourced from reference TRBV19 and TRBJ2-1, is DGGITQSPKYLFRKEGQNVTLSCEQNLNHDAMYWYRQDPGQGLRLIYYSQIVNDFQKGDIAEGYSVSREKKESFPLTVTSAQKNPTAFYLCASSTQGLGYNEQFFGPGTRLTVL.

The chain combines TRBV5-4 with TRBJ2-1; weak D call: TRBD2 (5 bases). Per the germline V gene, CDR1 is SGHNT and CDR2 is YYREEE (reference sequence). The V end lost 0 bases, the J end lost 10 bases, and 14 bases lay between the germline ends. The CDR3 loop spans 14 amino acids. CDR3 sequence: CASSLGASPWEQFF. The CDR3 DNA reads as TGTGCCAGCAGCTTGGGTGCTAGCCCGTGGGAGCAGTTCTTC.

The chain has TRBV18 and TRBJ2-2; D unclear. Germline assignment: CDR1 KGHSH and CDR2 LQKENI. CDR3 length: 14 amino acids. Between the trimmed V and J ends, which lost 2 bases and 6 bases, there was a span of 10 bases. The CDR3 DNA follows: TGTGCCAGCTCACCAAAGAGTAGTCCCGGGGAGCTGTTTTTT. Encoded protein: CASSPKSSPGELFF. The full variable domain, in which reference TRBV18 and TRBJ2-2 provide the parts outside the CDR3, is NAGVMQNPRHLVRRRGQEARLRCSPMKGHSHVYWYRQLPEEGLKFMVYLQKENIIDESGMPKERFSAEFPKEGPSILRIQQVVRGDSAAYFCASSPKSSPGELFFGEGSRLTVL.

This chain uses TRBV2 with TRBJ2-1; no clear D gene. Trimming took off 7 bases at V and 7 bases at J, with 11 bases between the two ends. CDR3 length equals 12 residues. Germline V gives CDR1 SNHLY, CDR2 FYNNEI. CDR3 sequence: CASKPRVNEQFF. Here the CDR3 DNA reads TGTGCCAGCAAGCCAAGGGTAAATGAGCAGTTCTTC. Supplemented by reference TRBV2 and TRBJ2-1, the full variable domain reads EPEVTQTPSHQVTQMGQEVILRCVPISNHLYFYWYRQILGQKVEFLVSFYNNEISEKSEIFDDQFSVERPDGSNFTLKIRSTKLEDSAMYFCASKPRVNEQFFGPGTRLTVL.

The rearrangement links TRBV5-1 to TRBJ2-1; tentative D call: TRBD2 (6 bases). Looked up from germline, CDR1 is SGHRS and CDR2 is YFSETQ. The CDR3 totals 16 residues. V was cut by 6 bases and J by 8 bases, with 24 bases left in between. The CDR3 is CASTPMARNPGDEQFF. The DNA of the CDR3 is TGCGCCAGCACCCCCATGGCCCGGAACCCGGGGGATGAGCAGTTCTTC.

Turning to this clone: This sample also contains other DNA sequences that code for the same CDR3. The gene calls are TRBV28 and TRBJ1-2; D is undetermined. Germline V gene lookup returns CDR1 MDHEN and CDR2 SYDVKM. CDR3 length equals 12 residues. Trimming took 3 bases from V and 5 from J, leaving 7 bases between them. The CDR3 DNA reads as TGTGCCAGCAGTTTCTCTTTGTATGGCTACACCTTC. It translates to CASSFSLYGYTF.

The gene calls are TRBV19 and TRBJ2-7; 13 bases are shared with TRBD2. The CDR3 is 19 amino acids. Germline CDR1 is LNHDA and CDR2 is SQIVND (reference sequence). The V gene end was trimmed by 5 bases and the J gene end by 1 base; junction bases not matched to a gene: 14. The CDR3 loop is CASSPWGLAGMGTSYEQYF. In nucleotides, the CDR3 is TGTGCCAGTAGTCCCTGGGGACTAGCGGGAATGGGGACGTCCTACGAGCAGTACTTC.